This entry is about one T cell receptor (beta chain). The data derive from a study of shared clonotypes between healthy human individuals. Study context: CD4 naive and memory got three plates each, CD8 naive two, CD8 memory one.

Per sorted-subset replicate PCR, input was about 180 ng DNA, representing roughly 28,000 T cell genomes. This table comes from immunoSEQ multiplex PCR, and its TCRdb copy is limited to in-frame clones, with some not included. The data contain around 1.1 million clones, approximately 75% of them seen just once; the ten biggest clones take up 0.89%. The CDR3 has 13 amino acids. The germline V gene encodes CDR1 SQVTM and CDR2 ANQGSEA. The V and J ends lost 6 bases and 1 base, in that order; junction bases with no gene match: 3. This rearrangement joins TRBV29-1 to TRBJ2-7; the match to TRBD1 covers 10 bases. The sequencing sample was made of memory CD4+ T cells from PBMCs. Documented subset: CD45RA-negative fraction. This sequence originates from a man aged 18 to 30 in good health. Some clones in this sample may be carry-over from other donors' samples. CDR3 coding DNA: TGCAGCGTCGGGACAGGGGAGTCCTACGAGCAGTACTTC. Amino acid sequence: CSVGTGESYEQYF.